Below, one TCR beta chain is given with its context. The antigen is undetermined. The source of the sample is a study of early T cells in non-severe SARS-CoV-2 infection. Turning to the study itself: Sequencing was performed on bulk RNA from unsorted whole blood, leaving chains unpaired. General study results and limits: The VDJdb matching leaned toward anti-spike CD8 responses and overlooked private and CD4 specificities.

V lost 6 bases, J lost 5 bases, and 6 bases stayed unmatched. Germline lookup yields CDR1 SNHLY and CDR2 FYNNEI. There are 14 residues in the CDR3. Molecules of cDNA were individually given unique molecular identifiers that were attached to them. TCRdb recomputed calls from the 5' RACE reads with MiXCR, one row per CDR3 protein. Found here are around 57,000 distinct CDR3 sequences, approximately 13% of them singletons; the top ten hold roughly 4.2%. This sequence joins TRBV2 and TRBJ2-3; 9 bases fit TRBD2. The source material was whole blood. The TCR originated in an adult who was a healthcare worker with PCR-confirmed SARS-CoV-2 infection or an uninfected control (not recorded which). CDR3 loop: CASRPGLAQDTQYF. The CDR3 nucleotides read TGTGCCAGCAGGCCGGGACTAGCACAAGATACGCAGTATTTT.